This TCR beta chain was captured in a study of blood T cells in healthy people across ages. Study-wide findings and caveats: Aged donors had fewer naive CD4+ cells and lower diversity than long-lived donors.

Germline V gene data show CDR1 as SGHTA and CDR2 as FQGNSA. Trimming took off 2 bases at V and 7 bases at J, with 5 bases between the two ends. CDR3 length: 11 residues. This clonotype was counted only a few times. Its target is not known. Next came a second PCR, run for roughly 6 to 11 cycles, which used a sample-barcoded 5' primer along with a J-beta primer mix. There were at least 3 million CDR3-containing paired-end reads obtained from each sample. Via MiXCR, TCRdb re-called the 5' RACE reads, giving one row per CDR3 protein. The table lists roughly 800,000 distinct CDR3 sequences, under 30% of them singletons. The same data also went into a second study, on T cells of mothers and their children. That source adds: In cDNA synthesis, all of the extracted RNA was used at 1.5 ug per 15 ul. Random nucleotides (2-4) and sample barcodes were added by the M1S primer used in the second PCR.

Sequences were obtained from blood. The chain is built from TRBV7-2 and TRBJ2-5; D gene ambiguous. The sequence derives from a boy between 10 and 17 years old in good health. The CDR3 coding sequence is TGTGCCAGCAGCTTAAGCACGACCCAGTACTTC. This gives the protein CASSLSTTQYF.